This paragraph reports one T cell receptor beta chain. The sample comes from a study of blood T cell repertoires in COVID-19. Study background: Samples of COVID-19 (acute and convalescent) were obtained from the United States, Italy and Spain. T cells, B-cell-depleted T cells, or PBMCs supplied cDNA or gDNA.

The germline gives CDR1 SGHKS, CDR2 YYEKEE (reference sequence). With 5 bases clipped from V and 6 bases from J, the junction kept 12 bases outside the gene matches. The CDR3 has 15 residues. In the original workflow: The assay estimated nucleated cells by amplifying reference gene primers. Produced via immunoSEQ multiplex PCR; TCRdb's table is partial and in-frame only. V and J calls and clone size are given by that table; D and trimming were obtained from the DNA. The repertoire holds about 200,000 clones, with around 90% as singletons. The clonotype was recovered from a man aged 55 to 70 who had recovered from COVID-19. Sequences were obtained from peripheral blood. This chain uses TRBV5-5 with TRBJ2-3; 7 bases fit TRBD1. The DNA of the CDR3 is TGTGCCAGCAGTTTTACAGGGGCGCAGGCGGATACGCAGTATTTT. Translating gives CASSFTGAQADTQYF.